This T cell receptor (beta chain) was sequenced during a study of cytomegalovirus exposure and HLA in healthy donors. The sample holds a few counts of this clone. What it binds is unknown. The CDR3 length is 15 residues. Germline V gene sequence: CDR1 KGHSY, CDR2 FQNENV. V shed 2 bases and J shed 4 bases, with 15 bases lying between them. PCR involved 60 Vbeta and 13 Jbeta primers. Clones were sequenced by immunoSEQ multiplex PCR, and TCRdb holds only the in-frame ones, with some missing. The sample lists under 200,000 clones, 70% to 80% occurring once. General study results and limits: Within an earlier analysis, most TCR beta V segments proved productive either about 87% or about 30% of the time. A few chains tied to CMV proved CMV antigen-specific in vitro.

The sample comprised PBMCs. The clonotype was recovered from a male donor in good health and CMV-seropositive. The V and J genes are TRBV16 and TRBJ2-7, with a tentative D call TRBD1 (6 bases). This chain's CDR3 is CASSQVRGSGYEQYF. CDR3 bases: TGTGCCAGCAGCCAAGTCAGGGGAAGTGGTTACGAGCAGTACTTC. Complete variable domain (other parts from reference TRBV16 and TRBJ2-7): GEEVAQTPKHLVRGEGQKAKLYCAPIKGHSYVFWYQQVLKNEFKFLISFQNENVFDETGMPKERFSAKCLPNSPCSLEIQATKLEDSAVYFCASSQVRGSGYEQYFGPGTRLTVT.